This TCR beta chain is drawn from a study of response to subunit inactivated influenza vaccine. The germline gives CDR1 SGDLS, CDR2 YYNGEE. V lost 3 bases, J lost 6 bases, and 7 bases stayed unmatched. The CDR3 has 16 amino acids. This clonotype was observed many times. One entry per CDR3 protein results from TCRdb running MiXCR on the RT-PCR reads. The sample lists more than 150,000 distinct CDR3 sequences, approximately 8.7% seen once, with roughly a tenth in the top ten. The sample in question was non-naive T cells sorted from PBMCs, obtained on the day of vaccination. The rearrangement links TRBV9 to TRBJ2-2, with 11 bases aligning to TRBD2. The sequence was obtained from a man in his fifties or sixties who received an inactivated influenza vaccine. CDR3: CASSGTSGSLSGELFF. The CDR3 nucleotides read TGTGCCAGCAGCGGCACTAGCGGGAGTTTATCCGGGGAGCTGTTTTTT.